This T cell receptor beta chain was recovered during a study of blood T cell repertoires in COVID-19. The V and J ends lost 0 bases and 2 bases respectively, with 10 bases between them. The CDR3 has 15 residues. Germline V gene lookup returns CDR1 LGHNA and CDR2 YSLEER. Sequencing was performed with immunoSEQ multiplex PCR; in TCRdb, only in-frame clones are kept and a portion is missing. The sample includes about 130,000 clones, roughly 85% of them seen just once. Seattle participants joined during active infection and were tracked over time. The TCR comes from a woman aged 80 or older with COVID-19, enrolled during active disease. Source material: peripheral blood. The gene calls are TRBV4-3 and TRBJ1-2, with D possibly being TRBD1 (6 bases). The CDR3 reads CASSQENRANYGYTF. CDR3 bases: TGCGCCAGCAGCCAAGAAAACAGGGCCAACTATGGCTACACCTTC.